The present entry profiles one TCR beta chain with its context. Its target is not known. This specimen belongs to a study of OX40 agonist ivuxolimab in advanced cancers. Overall study context: All patients had ivuxolimab intravenously every 2 weeks at 0.01 to 10 mg/kg. General study results and limits: Mean expanded clone counts were higher in CD8+ than CD4+ T cells.

Deletions cut 2 bases from V and 2 bases from J, with 8 bases between. This CDR3 has 13 residues. Per germline, CDR1 SQVTM and CDR2 ANQGSEA. Enrollment shut out patients with autoimmune disease history or systemic immunosuppression. Some clones are missing from TCRdb's copy, which holds only in-frame ones; the method was immunoSEQ multiplex PCR. The sample carries tens of thousands of clones, about 84% recorded once. Material: CD4+ or CD8+ T cells sorted from blood, obtained in a trial of the OX40 agonist ivuxolimab. This chain joins TRBV29-1 and TRBJ2-3, with unresolved D. The source is an adult with an advanced solid tumor such as melanoma, head and neck, liver or kidney cancer. The CDR3, as DNA: TGCAGCGTTGAACGGCTGTACACAGATACGCAGTATTTT. This gives the protein CSVERLYTDTQYF.